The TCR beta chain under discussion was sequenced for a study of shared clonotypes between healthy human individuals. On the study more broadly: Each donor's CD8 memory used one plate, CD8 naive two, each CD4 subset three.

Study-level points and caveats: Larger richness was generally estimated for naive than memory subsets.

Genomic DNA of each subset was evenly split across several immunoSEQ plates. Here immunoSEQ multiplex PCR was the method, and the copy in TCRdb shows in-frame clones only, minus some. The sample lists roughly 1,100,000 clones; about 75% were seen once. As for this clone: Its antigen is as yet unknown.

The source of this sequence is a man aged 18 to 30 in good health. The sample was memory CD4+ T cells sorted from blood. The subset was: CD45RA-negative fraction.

DNA for the CDR3: TGTGCCAGCAGTGGCCAGCGACAAGAGACCCAGTACTTC. It translates to CASSGQRQETQYF. The V call is TRBV2, the J call TRBJ2-5, with D hard to call. The CDR3 is 13 residues long. Trimming shortened V by 4 bases and J by 2 bases, and 8 bases separated the two germline ends. Germline CDR1 reads SNHLY; CDR2 reads FYNNEI.